This entry lists 15 T cell receptor beta chains sequenced from one sample in a study of post-analysis software for immune sequencing data. Study-wide results and caveats: Relative to controls, patients had several TRBV segments at higher frequency, with TRBV5-6, TRBV5-1 and TRBV20-1 among these.

No antigen has been identified for these receptors. Built from TCR beta cDNA, the libraries had unique molecular identifiers in them. TCRdb re-called the PCR reads through MiXCR, storing one row per CDR3 protein. This table holds about 200,000 distinct CDR3 sequences, 29% found once. The material sequenced was blood. These receptors were obtained from a girl aged 2 to 17 with multiple sclerosis.

Note on this clonotype: This may arise from a read error, as a much more abundant clone is one base away. This likely comes from a read error, as the CDR3 has no conserved phenylalanine or tryptophan at its end. The chain recombines TRBV28 with TRBJ2-4; maybe TRBD2 (5 bases). The DNA matches TRBJ2-5 better at its end, which makes the J call doubtful. This CDR3 region has 12 residues. Germline V gene data show CDR1 as MDHEN and CDR2 as SYDVKM. CDR3: CASSAGRETQYC. The CDR3 coding sequence is TGTGCCAGCAGTGCGGGCAGAGAGACCCAGTACTGC.

Comment on this clonotype: Given a much more abundant clone one base away, this may be a read error. The rearrangement joins TRBV10-3 to TRBJ2-7; 7 positions agree with TRBD2. This CDR3 has 15 residues. The germline gives CDR1 ENHRY, CDR2 SYGVKD. Here the CDR3 DNA reads TGTGCCATCAGTCTCCGGGAGGACGGCTCCAACGAGCAGTACTTC. It translates to CAISLREDGSNEQYF.

The chain carries TRBV5-1 and TRBJ1-1, with 7 bases matching TRBD1. This CDR3 is 15 amino acids long. CDR1 and CDR2 from the germline V gene are SGHRS and YFSETQ. After removal of 0 bases from V and 2 bases from J, the junction contained 4 bases not matched to a gene. For the CDR3, the DNA is TGCGCCAGCAGCTTGGGACAGGGTTATAACACTGAAGCTTTCTTT. Its translation: CASSLGQGYNTEAFF.

This rearrangement joins TRBV5-1 to TRBJ1-1, with 7 bases matching TRBD1. In germline, CDR1 is SGHRS, CDR2 YFSETQ. V shed 4 bases and J 8 bases; nucleotides not matched to a gene: 11. The CDR3 is made up of 14 amino acids. The CDR3 loop reads CASSPRGLVEEAFF. CDR3 in DNA: TGCGCCAGCAGCCCGAGGGGGCTAGTAGAAGAAGCTTTCTTT.

This clonotype was detected ten times or more. CDR3 protein: CSARRTGGGYGYTF. CDR3 in DNA: TGCAGTGCTAGGCGTACAGGGGGCGGCTATGGCTACACCTTC. The chain uses TRBV20-1 and TRBJ1-2, with 9 bases aligning to TRBD1. Germline CDR1 is DFQATT and CDR2 is SNEGSKA (reference sequence). J was trimmed by 4 bases and V by 3 bases; bases with no gene match: 6. The CDR3 consists of 14 residues.

This clonotype appeared many times. The chain couples TRBV27 to TRBJ2-5; D gene ambiguous. The germline CDR1 and CDR2 sequences are MNHEY and SMNVEV (reference sequence). Trimming stripped 5 bases from V and 7 bases from J, with 8 bases between. This CDR3 has 11 amino acids. As DNA, the CDR3 is TGTGCCAGCAGTCCACCCCCGACCCAGTACTTC. Amino acids: CASSPPPTQYF.

V and J are TRBV28 and TRBJ2-5, with D maybe TRBD1 (5 bases). The CDR3 has 16 residues. V lost 2 bases to trimming and J lost 0 bases, with 13 bases between them. CDR1 MDHEN and CDR2 SYDVKM come from the germline V gene. CDR3 DNA sequence: TGTGCCAGCAGTTTAGGGTCAGGGTTGCACCAAGAGACCCAGTACTTC. It yields the protein CASSLGSGLHQETQYF.

This clonotype occurred a few times. The J gene is TRBJ2-7, the V gene TRBV28; 9 bases match TRBD1. CDR3 length: 14 amino acids. CDR1 and CDR2 (germline): MDHEN, SYDVKM. The V gene end was trimmed by 6 bases and the J gene end by 2 bases; junction bases not matched to a gene: 5. The CDR3: CASSRDRVAYEQYF. For the CDR3, the DNA is TGTGCCAGCAGCCGGGACAGGGTGGCCTACGAGCAGTACTTC.

This clonotype was picked up a small number of times. V usage is TRBV5-1 and J usage is TRBJ1-1; D is perhaps TRBD1 (6 bases). V was cut by 0 bases and J by 10 bases, with 16 bases left in between. CDR1 is SGHRS and CDR2 is YFSETQ in the germline V gene. The CDR3 covers 14 residues. The CDR3 sequence: CASSLAGTFQAAFF. The CDR3 DNA is TGCGCCAGCAGCTTGGCCGGGACATTTCAGGCAGCTTTCTTT.

Comments on this clonotype: A much larger clone differs from this one at a single base, so this may be a read error. The chain joins TRBV6-1 to TRBJ2-1, with 9 bases identical to TRBD2. The end of the DNA aligns better with TRBJ2-7, so the J call may be wrong. Germline lookup yields CDR1 MNHNS and CDR2 SASEGT. CDR3 length equals 18 residues. CDR3 protein: CASSEGAWSSGRYNEQYF. The DNA of the CDR3 is TGTGCCAGCAGTGAGGGGGCTTGGAGTAGCGGGAGATACAATGAGCAGTACTTC.

This clonotype has at least ten counts. The V call is TRBV5-1, the J call TRBJ1-4; D not certain. The CDR3 is 14 amino acids. V lost 1 base and J 7 bases, leaving 11 bases between the germline ends. Looked up from germline, CDR1 is SGHRS and CDR2 is YFSETQ. The CDR3: CASSLMGDTEKLFF. The DNA for the CDR3 is TGCGCCAGCAGCTTGATGGGAGACACTGAAAAACTGTTTTTT.

This clonotype was picked up many times. The chain uses TRBV20-1 and TRBJ1-5, with a weak D call TRBD1 (5 bases). CDR3 length: 13 amino acids. The germline V gene encodes CDR1 DFQATT and CDR2 SNEGSKA (reference sequence). V was clipped by 2 bases and J by 5 bases, with 10 bases between them. CDR3 in amino acids: CSARRGFDQPQHF. The CDR3 DNA follows: TGCAGTGCTAGAAGGGGATTTGATCAGCCCCAGCATTTT.

This clonotype has at least ten counts. The V and J genes are TRBV6-5 and TRBJ1-2, with 8 bases fitting TRBD1. The CDR3 spans 15 residues. Germline V gene lookup returns CDR1 MNHEY and CDR2 SVGAGI. Trimming took 2 bases from V and 8 from J; bases not matched to a gene: 10. CDR3 in amino acids: CASSYETGALGGYTF. The CDR3 nucleotides read TGTGCCAGCAGTTACGAGACAGGGGCTTTGGGAGGCTACACCTTC.

About this clonotype: A clone one base away is much larger, so this may be a read error. The rearrangement links TRBV12-3 or TRBV12-4 to TRBJ2-7; perhaps TRBD1 as D (6 bases). CDR3 length: 14 residues. The CDR3 protein is CTSSPTTGSYEQYF. In nucleotides, the CDR3 is TGTACCAGCAGTCCCACGACAGGATCCTACGAGCAGTACTTC.

A few counts support this clonotype. The chain carries TRBV12-3 or TRBV12-4 and TRBJ2-1; no reliable D call. Trimming removed 3 bases at V and 5 bases at J, with 8 bases between. The CDR3 loop spans 13 amino acids. The CDR3 protein is CASSFLRNNEQFF. The CDR3, as DNA: TGTGCCAGCAGTTTCTTACGAAACAATGAGCAGTTCTTC.